This T cell receptor beta chain was found in a study of blood T cell repertoires in COVID-19. Across the whole study: Acute and convalescent COVID-19 samples came from the United States, Italy and Spain.

The Seattle patients joined while their infection was active and were tracked longitudinally afterward. By sample share, this clone is medium-sized. In the original processing: Amplification of reference gene primers was used by the study to estimate nucleated cell counts. Measured with immunoSEQ multiplex PCR; TCRdb has only the in-frame clones, and not every one. D and trimming come from the DNA, and the V and J calls and clone size come from that table. Of roughly 250,000 clones in the sample, less than 90% are singletons; the top ten hold about 12%. Per the germline V gene, CDR1 is SGHDN and CDR2 is FVKESK. The CDR3 is made up of 15 amino acids. V was cut by 2 bases and J by 3 bases, with 13 bases left in between.

The sequenced sample consisted of peripheral blood. This chain connects TRBV14 to TRBJ1-2; D is ambiguous. The sequence was obtained from a woman in her 30s with COVID-19, enrolled during active disease. The CDR3 loop reads CASSQYDGGDYGYTF. The CDR3 coding sequence is TGTGCCAGCAGCCAATACGACGGAGGTGACTATGGCTACACCTTC.